The source of this T cell receptor (beta chain) is a study of spatial heterogeneity in lung cancer. Study-level background: Sequencing of follow-up PBMC samples took place when they were available, at a median of approximately two years after resection. Alpha-chain sequences were consistently detected less often than beta-chain sequences.

TCRdb fed the 5' RACE reads into MiXCR, producing one record per CDR3 protein. The sample has some 120,000 distinct CDR3 sequences; approximately 12% are singletons. Time point given: blood at routine non-recurrence follow-up after resection. Whole RNA, isolated from tumor, nontumor lung or frozen PBMC, was sequenced without prior sorting. The CDR3 has 17 amino acids. Germline lookup yields CDR1 SQVTM and CDR2 ANQGSEA. After removal of 5 bases from V and 3 bases from J, the junction contained 10 bases not matched to a gene. The chain links TRBV29-1 to TRBJ1-4, with 12 bases matching TRBD1. The source material was PBMCs, sampled at follow-up. The clonotype was recovered from a male donor with early-stage non-small cell lung cancer. CDR3 nucleotides: TGCAGCGTTCTCCGGGACAGGGGGCGGGTATCTAATGAAAAACTGTTTTTT. The encoded protein is CSVLRDRGRVSNEKLFF.